This T cell receptor (beta chain) stems from a study of blood T cell repertoires in COVID-19. Study overall: COVID-19 samples, acute and convalescent, were from the United States, Italy and Spain. In each case, the material was cDNA or gDNA derived from T cells, B-cell-depleted T cells, or PBMCs.

The germline CDR1 and CDR2 sequences are SGHTA and FQGNSA. The CDR3 has 18 residues. V was pared by 0 bases and J by 6 bases, with 10 bases of the junction left unmatched. Original data processing: Quantification of nucleated cells was approximated via reference gene primer amplification. The repertoire was sequenced with immunoSEQ multiplex PCR; TCRdb's copy has only in-frame clones and lacks some. V, J and clone size are those of that table, while D and trimming were read from the DNA. This table has a few hundred thousand clones, around 81% appearing once. The sample consisted of peripheral blood. The sequence derives from a woman in her 70s with acute or convalescent COVID-19. V and J are TRBV7-2 and TRBJ2-1; TRBD2 aligns across 11 bases. CDR3 in amino acids: CASSLALVSGGAGNEQFF. For the CDR3, the DNA is TGTGCCAGCAGCTTAGCGCTTGTTAGCGGGGGGGCGGGCAATGAGCAGTTCTTC.